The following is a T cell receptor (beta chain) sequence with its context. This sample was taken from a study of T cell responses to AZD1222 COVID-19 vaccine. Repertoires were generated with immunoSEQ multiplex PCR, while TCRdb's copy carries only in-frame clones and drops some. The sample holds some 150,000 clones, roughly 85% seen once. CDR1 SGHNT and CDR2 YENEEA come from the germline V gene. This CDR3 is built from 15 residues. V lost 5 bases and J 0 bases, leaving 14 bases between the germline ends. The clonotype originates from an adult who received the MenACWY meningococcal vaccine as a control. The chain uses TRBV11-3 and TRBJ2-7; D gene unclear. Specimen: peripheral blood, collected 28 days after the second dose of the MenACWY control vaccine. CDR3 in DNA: TGTGCCAGCAGCATCAGGACGGCCGACTCCTACGAGCAGTACTTC. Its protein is CASSIRTADSYEQYF. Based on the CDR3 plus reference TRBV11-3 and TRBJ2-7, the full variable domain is EAGVVQSPRYKIIEKKQPVAFWCNPISGHNTLYWYLQNLGQGPELLIRYENEEAVDDSQLPKDRFSAERLKGVDSTLKIQPAELGDSAVYLCASSIRTADSYEQYFGPGTRLTVT.